Shown below are 32 T cell receptor beta chains from a single sample sequenced in a study of blood T cell repertoires in COVID-19. Repertoires were generated with immunoSEQ multiplex PCR, while TCRdb's copy carries only in-frame clones and drops some. The repertoire has 150,000 to 200,000 clones, 84% of them found once; the top ten carry approximately 18%. The sequenced material came from peripheral blood. These receptor sequences come from a woman aged 80 or over with acute or convalescent COVID-19.

The CDR3 here is CASSLGGGAFETQYF. The CDR3 region has the DNA TGTGCCAGCAGCCTTGGTGGGGGGGCCTTTGAGACCCAGTACTTC. The gene calls are TRBV5-4 and TRBJ2-5; TRBD2 is a possible D gene (7 bases). This CDR3 spans 15 amino acids. Germline CDR1 reads SGHNT; CDR2 reads YYREEE (reference sequence). The ends were cut back, 4 bases at V and 5 bases at J, with 18 bases in the middle.

This clone was seen only once. The gene calls are TRBV11-1 and TRBJ2-1, with 11 bases matching TRBD1. The V gene's germline CDR1 is SGHAT and CDR2 FQDESV (reference sequence). The trim removed 3 bases at V and 6 bases at J, leaving 4 bases unmatched. The CDR3 consists of 15 residues. CDR3 in DNA: TGTGCCAGCAGCTTGGATGGGACAGGGGGCAATGAGCAGTTCTTC. It codes for CASSLDGTGGNEQFF.

The chain carries TRBV11-2 and TRBJ2-2; D is perhaps TRBD1 (6 bases). Germline CDR1 is SGHAT and CDR2 is FQNNGV. The CDR3 runs to 14 residues. Trimming pared 6 bases from V and 6 bases from J, leaving 14 bases between. CDR3 sequence: CASRKDSSAGELFF. CDR3 DNA sequence: TGTGCCAGCAGAAAGGACAGCTCGGCCGGGGAGCTGTTTTTT.

J is TRBJ2-7 and V is TRBV7-8; TRBD2 is a possible D gene (6 bases). The CDR3 length is 12 residues. Germline lookup yields CDR1 SGHVS and CDR2 FQNEAQ. Trimming stripped 4 bases from V and 6 bases from J, with 10 bases between. CDR3 nucleotides: TGTGCCAGCAGCTCTGGGACTCTCGAGCAGTACTTC. It specifies CASSSGTLEQYF.

This chain uses TRBV29-1 with TRBJ1-5; D unresolved. The CDR3 loop spans 13 amino acids. V shed 7 bases and J shed 0 bases, with 10 bases lying between them. Germline V CDR1 and CDR2: SQVTM, ANQGSEA. Written as DNA, the CDR3 is TGCAGCGCTTACATCGATAGCAATCAGCCCCAGCATTTT. Encoded protein: CSAYIDSNQPQHF. Variable domain in full (rest from reference TRBV29-1 and TRBJ1-5): SAVISQKPSRDICQRGTSLTIQCQVDSQVTMMFWYRQQPGQSLTLIATANQGSEATYESGFVIDKFPISRPNLTFSTLTVSNMSPEDSSIYLCSAYIDSNQPQHFGDGTRLSIL.

The chain employs TRBV5-5 and TRBJ1-2; D remains unclear. Germline CDR1 SGHKS, CDR2 YYEKEE (reference sequence). The length of the CDR3 is 14 residues. Deletions cut 6 bases from V and 0 bases from J, with 12 bases between. CDR3 protein: CASTPRAANYGYTF. DNA of the CDR3: TGTGCCAGCACCCCTCGTGCAGCTAACTATGGCTACACCTTC.

The chain links TRBV20-1 to TRBJ1-2, with 7 bases fitting TRBD1. Germline V CDR1 and CDR2: DFQATT, SNEGSKA (reference sequence). V gave up 3 bases and J gave up 0 bases; unmatched junction bases: 7. The CDR3 totals 15 residues. The CDR3 DNA follows: TGCAGTGCTAGTCGACAGGGTTTAGCTAACTATGGCTACACCTTC. Translated: CSASRQGLANYGYTF.

The gene calls are TRBV19 and TRBJ1-2, with a possible D match to TRBD1 (5 bases). Trimming left V 3 bases short and J 4 bases short, with 15 bases between. The germline V gene encodes CDR1 LNHDA and CDR2 SQIVND (reference sequence). The CDR3 runs to 15 residues. CDR3 region: CASSIYHRSSYGYTF. The CDR3 DNA reads as TGTGCCAGTAGTATTTACCACAGGTCGTCCTATGGCTACACCTTC.

This chain links TRBV6-2 or TRBV6-3 with TRBJ1-5; 7 bases align to TRBD1. Losses at the gene ends were 0 bases for V and 7 bases for J; bases not matched to a gene: 12. The CDR3 spans 17 residues. Germline loops: CDR1 MNHEY, CDR2 SVGEGT. The CDR3 loop reads CASSYSRVGGTQQPQHF. The CDR3 bases are TGTGCCAGCAGTTACTCCCGGGTAGGGGGCACCCAGCAGCCCCAGCATTTT.

The CDR3 sequence is CASSIRGEGTGELFF. The DNA for the CDR3 is TGTGCCAGTAGTATTCGCGGGGAGGGCACCGGGGAGCTGTTTTTT. The chain employs TRBV19 and TRBJ2-2, with 7 bases fitting TRBD2. Losses at the gene ends were 3 bases for V and 4 bases for J; bases not matched to a gene: 5. The CDR3 totals 15 residues. The germline V gene has CDR1 LNHDA and CDR2 SQIVND (reference sequence).

The chain recombines TRBV19 with TRBJ1-2, with D tentatively TRBD1 (5 bases). Trimming removed 3 bases from V and 4 bases from J, with 24 bases in between. CDR1 is LNHDA and CDR2 is SQIVND in the germline V gene (reference sequence). The CDR3 runs to 18 residues. The CDR3 loop is CASSIQGGVIDIFYGYTF. CDR3 bases: TGTGCCAGTAGTATCCAGGGTGGCGTTATAGACATCTTCTATGGCTACACCTTC.

This clone was found a few times. The chain uses TRBV7-2 and TRBJ1-6; 9 bases line up with TRBD1. The V gene's germline CDR1 is SGHTA and CDR2 FQGNSA. The CDR3 sequence is 16 residues long. After removal of 0 bases from V and 7 bases from J, the junction contained 4 bases not matched to a gene. Here the CDR3 reads CASSLAGQGSNSPLHF. Here the CDR3 DNA reads TGTGCCAGCAGCTTAGCGGGACAGGGCTCGAATTCACCCCTCCACTTT.

This clone was observed once. The V call is TRBV5-1, the J call TRBJ2-3; 12 bases match TRBD2. Germline loops: CDR1 SGHRS, CDR2 YFSETQ. The J segment lost 4 bases and the V segment lost 6 bases, leaving 6 bases of the junction unmatched. This CDR3 has 15 amino acids. CDR3 sequence reads: CASNPLAGGPDTQYF. The CDR3 nucleotides are TGCGCCAGCAACCCCCTAGCGGGGGGGCCAGATACGCAGTATTTT.

This chain joins TRBV18 and TRBJ1-2, with a weak D call TRBD1 (6 bases). The V end lost 0 bases, the J end lost 7 bases, and 15 bases lay between the germline ends. CDR1 KGHSH and CDR2 LQKENI come from the germline V gene. The CDR3 totals 15 residues. CDR3 nucleotide sequence: TGTGCCAGCTCACCACCGGGCAGGGGCTCGTCTGGCTACACCTTC. Translation: CASSPPGRGSSGYTF.

This sequence joins TRBV18 and TRBJ2-7; 7 bases map to TRBD1. The CDR3 has 13 residues. Germline CDR1 and CDR2: KGHSH and LQKENI. V lost 2 bases and J lost 8; bases outside the gene matches: 6. CDR3 sequence: CASSPDRAAKQYF. The CDR3 bases are TGTGCCAGCTCACCAGACAGGGCCGCTAAGCAGTACTTC.

The chain uses TRBV19 and TRBJ2-2, with TRBD2 identical over 8 bases. This CDR3 spans 16 amino acids. The germline V gene has CDR1 LNHDA and CDR2 SQIVND (reference sequence). The V gene end was trimmed by 3 bases and the J gene end by 4 bases; junction bases not matched to a gene: 7. The CDR3 reads CASSIAGGRVTGELFF. The CDR3 region has the DNA TGTGCCAGTAGTATCGCGGGGGGCCGGGTCACCGGGGAGCTGTTTTTT.

This chain links TRBV9 with TRBJ1-2; D not certain. Trimming removed 4 bases from V and 8 bases from J, with 12 bases in between. Germline-derived CDR1 and CDR2 are SGDLS and YYNGEE. The CDR3 runs 12 residues. The CDR3 coding sequence is TGTGCCAGCAGCACCGAAAATGGCGGCTACACCTTC. This codes for CASSTENGGYTF. The full variable domain, with the rest looked up from reference TRBV9 and TRBJ1-2, is DSGVTQTPKHLITATGQRVTLRCSPRSGDLSVYWYQQSLDQGLQFLIQYYNGEERAKGNILERFSAQQFPDLHSELNLSSLELGDSALYFCASSTENGGYTFGSGTRLTVV.

This chain links TRBV5-6 with TRBJ2-2, with TRBD1 matching over 9 bases. The junction had 10 bases not matched to a gene; V was cut back by 0 bases and J by 7 bases. The CDR3 spans 17 residues. CDR1 SGHDT and CDR2 YYEEEE come from the germline V gene. CDR3 DNA sequence: TGTGCCAGCAGCTTGGGTACAGGGGGCGCGGTAATCGGGGAGCTGTTTTTT. It specifies CASSLGTGGAVIGELFF. The full variable domain, in which reference TRBV5-6 and TRBJ2-2 provide the parts outside the CDR3, is DAGVTQSPTHLIKTRGQQVTLRCSPKSGHDTVSWYQQALGQGPQFIFQYYEEEERQRGNFPDRFSGHQFPNYSSELNVNALLLGDSALYLCASSLGTGGAVIGELFFGEGSRLTVL.

The chain employs TRBV4-2 and TRBJ2-4; unclear D gene. Trimming took off 1 base at V and 8 bases at J, with 9 bases between the two ends. Germline V lookup: CDR1 LGHNA, CDR2 YNFKEQ. The CDR3 sequence is 13 residues long. CDR3 residues: CASSQGLVDIQYF. The CDR3 DNA sequence: TGTGCCAGCAGCCAAGGGCTAGTTGACATTCAGTACTTC.

The chain joins TRBV4-2 to TRBJ1-1, with a tentative D call TRBD1 (5 bases). V was cut by 2 bases and J by 0 bases, with 13 bases left in between. In germline, CDR1 is LGHNA, CDR2 YNFKEQ. The CDR3 loop spans 16 amino acids. The CDR3 DNA reads TGTGCCAGCAGCCAACTCGCACAGGAGTTGAACACTGAAGCTTTCTTT. As protein: CASSQLAQELNTEAFF.

This chain joins TRBV5-1 and TRBJ1-2; 7 bases line up with TRBD1. V lost 3 bases and J lost 2; bases outside the gene matches: 10. CDR3 length: 16 amino acids. Germline CDR1 SGHRS, CDR2 YFSETQ. CDR3 residues: CASSYNTGTANYGYTF. The CDR3 nucleotides are TGCGCCAGCAGCTATAATACCGGGACAGCCAACTATGGCTACACCTTC.

The chain has TRBV5-6 and TRBJ2-3; maybe TRBD2 (5 bases). Looked up from germline, CDR1 is SGHDT and CDR2 is YYEEEE. V lost 3 bases and J 3 bases, leaving 17 bases between the germline ends. The CDR3 is made up of 16 amino acids. The CDR3 here is CASSSPWGAVTDTQYF. The CDR3 DNA is TGTGCCAGCAGCTCGCCTTGGGGAGCCGTTACAGATACGCAGTATTTT.

In its sample, this clone was seen a few times. V usage is TRBV7-2 and J usage is TRBJ2-7; perhaps TRBD1 as D (6 bases). Deletions cut 2 bases from V and 8 bases from J, with 13 bases between. CDR1 and CDR2 (germline): SGHTA, FQGNSA. The CDR3 loop spans 13 amino acids. This CDR3 reads CASSLRDKPQQYF. The DNA of the CDR3 is TGTGCCAGCAGCTTAAGGGACAAACCACAGCAGTACTTC.

The rearrangement links TRBV7-2 to TRBJ2-3, with D perhaps matching TRBD2 (6 bases). Germline V gene data show CDR1 as SGHTA and CDR2 as FQGNSA. The V end lost 5 bases, the J end lost 3 bases, and 15 bases lay between the germline ends. This CDR3 is built from 15 residues. The CDR3: CASSSIGGLTDTQYF. The CDR3 DNA reads TGTGCCAGCAGCAGTATCGGAGGGTTGACAGATACGCAGTATTTT.

The chain has TRBV7-6 and TRBJ2-3; D might be TRBD2 (5 bases). The CDR3 runs to 13 residues. Trimming shortened V by 4 bases and J by 8 bases, and 13 bases separated the two germline ends. Germline V gene data show CDR1 as SGHVS and CDR2 as FNYEAQ. The CDR3 here is CASSSLLVATQYF. The CDR3 DNA reads TGTGCCAGCAGCTCCCTACTAGTTGCTACGCAGTATTTT. Drawing the rest from reference TRBV7-6 and TRBJ2-3, the complete variable domain is GAGVSQSPRYKVTKRGQDVALRCDPISGHVSLYWYRQALGQGPEFLTYFNYEAQQDKSGLPNDRFSAERPEGSISTLTIQRTEQRDSAMYRCASSSLLVATQYFGPGTRLTVL.

This rearrangement joins TRBV7-2 to TRBJ1-2; 9 bases agree with TRBD1. V was pared by 5 bases and J by 8 bases, with 12 bases of the junction left unmatched. The germline CDR1 and CDR2 sequences are SGHTA and FQGNSA. This CDR3 is 15 amino acids long. This chain's CDR3 is CASSVRGTGLRGYTF. The DNA for the CDR3 is TGTGCCAGCAGCGTCCGCGGGACAGGGTTGCGAGGCTACACCTTC. The full variable domain, rest sourced from reference TRBV7-2 and TRBJ1-2, is GAGVSQSPSNKVTEKGKDVELRCDPISGHTALYWYRQSLGQGLEFLIYFQGNSAPDKSGLPSDRFSAERTGGSVSTLTIQRTQQEDSAVYLCASSVRGTGLRGYTFGSGTRLTVV.

This sequence joins TRBV19 and TRBJ1-6; 12 bases map to TRBD1. CDR3 size: 14 residues. After removal of 10 bases from V and 9 bases from J, the junction contained 7 bases not matched to a gene. Germline CDR1 and CDR2: LNHDA and SQIVND (reference sequence). CDR3 protein: CATRDRGQSSPLHF. Written as DNA, the CDR3 is TGTGCCACCCGGGACAGGGGGCAGAGTTCACCCCTCCACTTT.

The CDR3 nucleotides read TGTGCCAGCAGTCCCGGGGAGGCAGGGGAAAAACTGTTTTTT. It is translated as CASSPGEAGEKLFF. This chain uses TRBV28 with TRBJ1-4, with a weak D call TRBD1 (5 bases). Germline V gives CDR1 MDHEN, CDR2 SYDVKM. The CDR3 covers 14 residues. Trimming stripped 5 bases from V and 8 bases from J, with 15 bases between.

The V gene is TRBV2, the J gene TRBJ2-1; D is possibly TRBD2 (6 bases). Germline V lookup: CDR1 SNHLY, CDR2 FYNNEI. Trimming cost V 4 bases and J 15 bases, with 16 bases left between them. This CDR3 spans 12 amino acids. The CDR3 loop reads CASSVLARFLFF. The CDR3 region has the DNA TGTGCCAGCAGTGTCCTAGCGCGCTTTTTGTTCTTC.

This clone was recorded only once. The chain combines TRBV3-1 (or the pseudogene TRBV3-2) with TRBJ2-2, with D hard to call. CDR1 and CDR2 (germline): LGHDT, YNNKEL (reference sequence). The CDR3 loop spans 13 amino acids. Trimming took off 5 bases at V and 8 bases at J, with 12 bases between the two ends. The CDR3, as DNA: TGTGCCAGCAGCTTTAGACTTGGGGGGGAGCTGTTTTTT. Its protein is CASSFRLGGELFF.

V usage is TRBV4-2 and J usage is TRBJ2-3; 9 bases agree with TRBD2. Germline V gene lookup returns CDR1 LGHNA and CDR2 YNFKEQ. The CDR3 length is 16 residues. The trim removed 1 base at V and 4 bases at J, leaving 6 bases unmatched. CDR3 sequence reads: CASSQVGGRAPDTQYF. The CDR3 DNA sequence: TGTGCCAGCAGCCAAGTGGGCGGGAGGGCCCCAGATACGCAGTATTTT.

The chain is built from TRBV25-1 and TRBJ2-3, with TRBD2 matching 15 bases. The CDR3 is made up of 16 amino acids. The germline gives CDR1 MGHDK, CDR2 SYGVNS. Trimming removed 6 bases from V and 2 bases from J; junction bases left unmatched: 3. Written as DNA, the CDR3 is TGTGCCAGCAGGGGACTAGCGGGAGGATCCACAGATACGCAGTATTTT. This sequence encodes CASRGLAGGSTDTQYF.